This T cell receptor (beta chain) was captured by sequencing in a study of blood T cells in healthy people across ages. The authors drew about 9.9 milliliters of peripheral blood from each donor. Germline V lookup: CDR1 MNHNY, CDR2 SVGAGI (reference sequence). V lost 0 bases to trimming and J lost 1 base, with 12 bases between them. The CDR3 loop spans 16 amino acids. Alongside a J-beta primer mix, a sample-barcoded 5' primer served in a second PCR lasting about 6 to 12 cycles. TCRdb called the 5' RACE reads again in MiXCR, with one record for every CDR3 protein. The sample holds about 570,000 distinct CDR3 sequences, roughly a quarter seen once. Many counts were recorded for this clonotype. In addition, the sample was reused for a study of T cells of mothers and their children. In that study: Mothers yielded over 8 million CDR3 reads, children 2.5 million to 3.5 million each. The shaping of TCR recombination output by thymic selection is similar in related and unrelated pairs. Related mother and child pairs showed slightly greater overlap (not significant) than unrelated pairs did.

V is TRBV6-6 and J is TRBJ2-5, with D possibly matching TRBD2 (6 bases). The sequenced material came from blood. The TCR was taken from a boy aged 2 to 9 in good health. CDR3 nucleotide sequence: TGTGCCAGCAGTTACTCGGGGCGGGGAGTCCAAGAGACCCAGTACTTC. It encodes CASSYSGRGVQETQYF.